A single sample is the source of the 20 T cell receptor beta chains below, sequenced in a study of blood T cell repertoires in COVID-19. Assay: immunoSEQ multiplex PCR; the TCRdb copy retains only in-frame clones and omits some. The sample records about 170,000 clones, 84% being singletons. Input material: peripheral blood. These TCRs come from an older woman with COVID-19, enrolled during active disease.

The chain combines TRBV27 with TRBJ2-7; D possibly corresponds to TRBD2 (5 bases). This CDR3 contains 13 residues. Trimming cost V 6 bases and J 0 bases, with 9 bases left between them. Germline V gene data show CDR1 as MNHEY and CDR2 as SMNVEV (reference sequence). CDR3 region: CASSLTSSYEQYF. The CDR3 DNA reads TGTGCCAGCAGCCTCACTAGCTCCTACGAGCAGTACTTC.

This CDR3 is CSVDDRGADTIYF. For the CDR3, the DNA is TGCAGCGTGGATGACAGGGGAGCAGACACCATATATTTT. The chain is built from TRBV29-1 and TRBJ1-3, with 8 bases identical to TRBD1. Losses at the gene ends were 6 bases for V and 8 bases for J; bases not matched to a gene: 9. The CDR3 extends over 13 amino acids. Germline V gene lookup returns CDR1 SQVTM and CDR2 ANQGSEA.

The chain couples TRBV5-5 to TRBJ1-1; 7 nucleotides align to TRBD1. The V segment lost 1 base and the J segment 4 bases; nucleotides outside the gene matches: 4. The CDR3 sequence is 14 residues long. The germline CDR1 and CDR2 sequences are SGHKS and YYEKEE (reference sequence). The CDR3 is CASSLQGVSTEAFF. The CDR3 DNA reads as TGTGCCAGCAGCTTGCAGGGGGTGAGCACTGAAGCTTTCTTT.

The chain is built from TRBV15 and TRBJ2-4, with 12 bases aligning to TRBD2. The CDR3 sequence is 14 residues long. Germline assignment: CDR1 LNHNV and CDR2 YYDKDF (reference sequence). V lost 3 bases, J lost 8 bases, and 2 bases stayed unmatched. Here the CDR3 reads CATSRTSGSYIQYF. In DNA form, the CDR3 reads TGTGCCACCAGCAGGACTAGCGGGAGTTACATTCAGTACTTC.

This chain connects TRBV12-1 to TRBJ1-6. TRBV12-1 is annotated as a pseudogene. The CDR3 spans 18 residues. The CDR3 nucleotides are TGTGCCAGCTTCCTGCCTCAACCTGGAGGGGCAGGAAATTCACCCCTCCACTTT. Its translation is CASFLPQPGGAGNSPLHF.

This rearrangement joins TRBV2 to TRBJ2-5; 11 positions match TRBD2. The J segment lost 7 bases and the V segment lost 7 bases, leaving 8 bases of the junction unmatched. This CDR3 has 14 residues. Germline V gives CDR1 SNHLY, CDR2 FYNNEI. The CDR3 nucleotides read TGTGCCAGCATGAGTAGCGGGGGGGGAGTGACCCAGTACTTC. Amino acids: CASMSSGGGVTQYF.

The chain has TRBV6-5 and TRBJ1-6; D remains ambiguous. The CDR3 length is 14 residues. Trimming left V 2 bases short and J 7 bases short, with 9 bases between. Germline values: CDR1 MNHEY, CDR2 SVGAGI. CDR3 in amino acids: CASSYTHSNSPLHF. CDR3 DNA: TGTGCCAGCAGTTACACCCACAGCAATTCACCCCTCCACTTT.

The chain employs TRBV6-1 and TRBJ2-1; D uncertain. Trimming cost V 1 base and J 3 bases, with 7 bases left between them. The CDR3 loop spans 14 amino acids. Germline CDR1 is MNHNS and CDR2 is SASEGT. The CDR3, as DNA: TGTGCCAGCAGTGAAGATGACTTCTACAATGAGCAGTTCTTC. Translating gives CASSEDDFYNEQFF.

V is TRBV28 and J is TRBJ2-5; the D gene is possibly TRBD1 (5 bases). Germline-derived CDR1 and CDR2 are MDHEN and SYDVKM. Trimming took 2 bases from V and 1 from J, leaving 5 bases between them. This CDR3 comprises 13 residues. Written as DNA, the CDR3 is TGTGCCAGCAGTTTAAGGGGCCAAGAGACCCAGTACTTC. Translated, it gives CASSLRGQETQYF.

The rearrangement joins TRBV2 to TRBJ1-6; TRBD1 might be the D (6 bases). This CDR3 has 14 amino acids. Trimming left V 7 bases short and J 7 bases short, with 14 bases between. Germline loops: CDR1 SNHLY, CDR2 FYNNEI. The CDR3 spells CASNVPRGNSPLHF. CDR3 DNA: TGTGCCAGCAACGTCCCGAGGGGGAATTCACCCCTCCACTTT.

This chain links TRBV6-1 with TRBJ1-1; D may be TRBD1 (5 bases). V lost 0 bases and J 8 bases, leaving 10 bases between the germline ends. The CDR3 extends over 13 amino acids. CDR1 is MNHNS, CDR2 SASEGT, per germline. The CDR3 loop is CASSEAGRGEAFF. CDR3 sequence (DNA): TGTGCCAGCAGTGAAGCCGGCCGGGGGGAAGCTTTCTTT.

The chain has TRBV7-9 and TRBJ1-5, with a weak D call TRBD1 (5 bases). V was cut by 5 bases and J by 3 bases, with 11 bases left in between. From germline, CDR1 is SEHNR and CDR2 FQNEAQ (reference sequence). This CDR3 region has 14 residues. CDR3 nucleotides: TGTGCCAGCAGCCTGGCTGGGGCCAATCAGCCCCAGCATTTT. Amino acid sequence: CASSLAGANQPQHF.

CDR3 region: CATSTVNREPQHF. DNA for the CDR3: TGTGCCACCAGCACCGTAAACCGGGAGCCCCAGCATTTT. The chain combines TRBV15 with TRBJ1-5, with unresolved D. The CDR3 covers 13 residues. Germline V CDR1 and CDR2: LNHNV, YYDKDF (reference sequence). V shed 4 bases and J shed 8 bases, with 12 bases lying between them. Together with reference TRBV15 and TRBJ1-5, the CDR3 gives the full variable domain: DAMVIQNPRYQVTQFGKPVTLSCSQTLNHNVMYWYQQKSSQAPKLLFHYYDKDFNNEADTPDNFQSRRPNTSFCFLDIRSPGLGDTAMYLCATSTVNREPQHFGDGTRLSIL.

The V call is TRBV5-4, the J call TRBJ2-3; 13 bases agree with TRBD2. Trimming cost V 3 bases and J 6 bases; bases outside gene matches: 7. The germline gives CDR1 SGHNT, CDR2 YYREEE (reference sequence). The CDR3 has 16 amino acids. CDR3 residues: CASSSGLAGVRDTQYF. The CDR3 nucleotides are TGTGCCAGCAGCTCCGGACTAGCGGGAGTCAGGGATACGCAGTATTTT. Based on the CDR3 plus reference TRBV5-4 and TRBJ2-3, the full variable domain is ETGVTQSPTHLIKTRGQQVTLRCSSQSGHNTVSWYQQALGQGPQFIFQYYREEENGRGNFPPRFSGLQFPNYSSELNVNALELDDSALYLCASSSGLAGVRDTQYFGPGTRLTVL.

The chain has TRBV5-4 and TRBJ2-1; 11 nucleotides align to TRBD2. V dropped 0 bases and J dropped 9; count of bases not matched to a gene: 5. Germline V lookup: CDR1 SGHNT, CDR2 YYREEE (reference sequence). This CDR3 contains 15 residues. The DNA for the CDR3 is TGTGCCAGCAGCTTGGCTAGCGGGGGGTCCACTGAGCAGTTCTTC. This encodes CASSLASGGSTEQFF.

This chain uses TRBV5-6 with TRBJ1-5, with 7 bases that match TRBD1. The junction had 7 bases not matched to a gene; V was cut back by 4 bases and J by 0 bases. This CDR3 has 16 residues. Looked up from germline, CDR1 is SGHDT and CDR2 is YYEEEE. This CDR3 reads CASSRGTDYSNQPQHF. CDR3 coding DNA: TGTGCCAGCAGCCGAGGGACAGACTATAGCAATCAGCCCCAGCATTTT.

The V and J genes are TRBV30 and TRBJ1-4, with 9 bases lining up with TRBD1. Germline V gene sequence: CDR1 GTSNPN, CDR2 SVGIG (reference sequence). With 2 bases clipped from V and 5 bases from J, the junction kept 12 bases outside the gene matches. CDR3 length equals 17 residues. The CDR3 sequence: CAWSLEDRGYRNEKLFF. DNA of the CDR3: TGTGCCTGGAGTCTTGAGGACAGGGGTTACAGGAATGAAAAACTGTTTTTT. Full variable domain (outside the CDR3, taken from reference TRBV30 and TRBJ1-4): SQTIHQWPATLVQPVGSPLSLECTVEGTSNPNLYWYRQAAGRGLQLLFYSVGIGQISSEVPQNLSASRPQDRQFILSSKKLLLSDSGFYLCAWSLEDRGYRNEKLFFGSGTQLSVL.

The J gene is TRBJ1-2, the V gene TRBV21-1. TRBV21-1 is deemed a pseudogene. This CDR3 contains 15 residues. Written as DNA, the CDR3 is TGTGCCAGCAGCAAAGCGCGGGGGTCTCGCTATGGCTACACCTTC. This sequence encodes CASSKARGSRYGYTF.

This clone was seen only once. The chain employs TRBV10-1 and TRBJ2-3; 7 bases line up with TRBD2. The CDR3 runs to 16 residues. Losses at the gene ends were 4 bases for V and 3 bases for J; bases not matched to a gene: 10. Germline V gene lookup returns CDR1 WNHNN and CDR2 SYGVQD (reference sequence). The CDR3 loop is CASSASRAGETDTQYF. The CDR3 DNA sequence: TGCGCCAGCAGTGCGTCTCGGGCGGGGGAAACAGATACGCAGTATTTT.

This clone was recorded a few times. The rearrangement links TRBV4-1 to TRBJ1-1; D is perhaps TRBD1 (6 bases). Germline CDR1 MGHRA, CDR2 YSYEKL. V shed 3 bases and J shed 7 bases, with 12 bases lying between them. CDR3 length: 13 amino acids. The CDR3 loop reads CASSHPGQFEAFF. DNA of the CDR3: TGCGCCAGCAGCCACCCCGGACAGTTTGAAGCTTTCTTT.